This T cell receptor beta chain derives from a study of blood T cell repertoires in COVID-19. Seattle's enrolled individuals joined amid active infection and were then monitored longitudinally. Per the germline V gene, CDR1 is SGHTA and CDR2 is FQGNSA. CDR3 length: 15 residues. The V and J ends lost 5 bases and 4 bases respectively, with 15 bases between them. The protocol was immunoSEQ multiplex PCR, while the TCRdb copy is restricted to in-frame clones and leaves out a portion. Found here are some 220,000 clones, over 80% of them singletons; the top ten hold roughly 1.3%. The sample consisted of peripheral blood. The V call is TRBV7-2, the J call TRBJ1-3; no reliable D call. The clonotype was recovered from a woman between 25 and 40 years old with COVID-19, enrolled during active disease. The DNA for the CDR3 is TGTGCCAGCAGCACCCTAGGCCCCGTAGGAAACACCATATATTTT. Amino acids: CASSTLGPVGNTIYF.